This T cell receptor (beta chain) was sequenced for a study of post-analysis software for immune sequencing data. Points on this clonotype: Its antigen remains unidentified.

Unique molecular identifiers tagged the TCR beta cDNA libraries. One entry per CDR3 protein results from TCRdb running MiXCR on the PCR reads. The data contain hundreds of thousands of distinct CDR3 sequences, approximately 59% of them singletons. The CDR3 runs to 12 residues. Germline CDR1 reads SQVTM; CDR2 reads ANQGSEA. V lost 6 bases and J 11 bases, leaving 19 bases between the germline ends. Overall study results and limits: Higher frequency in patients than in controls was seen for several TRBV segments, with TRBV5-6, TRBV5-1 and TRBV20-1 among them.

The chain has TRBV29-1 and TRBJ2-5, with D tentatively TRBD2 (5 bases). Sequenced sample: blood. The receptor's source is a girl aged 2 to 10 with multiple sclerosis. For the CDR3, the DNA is TGCAGCGTCACGGACGGGGAAGAAGAGCAGTACTTC. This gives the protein CSVTDGEEEQYF.